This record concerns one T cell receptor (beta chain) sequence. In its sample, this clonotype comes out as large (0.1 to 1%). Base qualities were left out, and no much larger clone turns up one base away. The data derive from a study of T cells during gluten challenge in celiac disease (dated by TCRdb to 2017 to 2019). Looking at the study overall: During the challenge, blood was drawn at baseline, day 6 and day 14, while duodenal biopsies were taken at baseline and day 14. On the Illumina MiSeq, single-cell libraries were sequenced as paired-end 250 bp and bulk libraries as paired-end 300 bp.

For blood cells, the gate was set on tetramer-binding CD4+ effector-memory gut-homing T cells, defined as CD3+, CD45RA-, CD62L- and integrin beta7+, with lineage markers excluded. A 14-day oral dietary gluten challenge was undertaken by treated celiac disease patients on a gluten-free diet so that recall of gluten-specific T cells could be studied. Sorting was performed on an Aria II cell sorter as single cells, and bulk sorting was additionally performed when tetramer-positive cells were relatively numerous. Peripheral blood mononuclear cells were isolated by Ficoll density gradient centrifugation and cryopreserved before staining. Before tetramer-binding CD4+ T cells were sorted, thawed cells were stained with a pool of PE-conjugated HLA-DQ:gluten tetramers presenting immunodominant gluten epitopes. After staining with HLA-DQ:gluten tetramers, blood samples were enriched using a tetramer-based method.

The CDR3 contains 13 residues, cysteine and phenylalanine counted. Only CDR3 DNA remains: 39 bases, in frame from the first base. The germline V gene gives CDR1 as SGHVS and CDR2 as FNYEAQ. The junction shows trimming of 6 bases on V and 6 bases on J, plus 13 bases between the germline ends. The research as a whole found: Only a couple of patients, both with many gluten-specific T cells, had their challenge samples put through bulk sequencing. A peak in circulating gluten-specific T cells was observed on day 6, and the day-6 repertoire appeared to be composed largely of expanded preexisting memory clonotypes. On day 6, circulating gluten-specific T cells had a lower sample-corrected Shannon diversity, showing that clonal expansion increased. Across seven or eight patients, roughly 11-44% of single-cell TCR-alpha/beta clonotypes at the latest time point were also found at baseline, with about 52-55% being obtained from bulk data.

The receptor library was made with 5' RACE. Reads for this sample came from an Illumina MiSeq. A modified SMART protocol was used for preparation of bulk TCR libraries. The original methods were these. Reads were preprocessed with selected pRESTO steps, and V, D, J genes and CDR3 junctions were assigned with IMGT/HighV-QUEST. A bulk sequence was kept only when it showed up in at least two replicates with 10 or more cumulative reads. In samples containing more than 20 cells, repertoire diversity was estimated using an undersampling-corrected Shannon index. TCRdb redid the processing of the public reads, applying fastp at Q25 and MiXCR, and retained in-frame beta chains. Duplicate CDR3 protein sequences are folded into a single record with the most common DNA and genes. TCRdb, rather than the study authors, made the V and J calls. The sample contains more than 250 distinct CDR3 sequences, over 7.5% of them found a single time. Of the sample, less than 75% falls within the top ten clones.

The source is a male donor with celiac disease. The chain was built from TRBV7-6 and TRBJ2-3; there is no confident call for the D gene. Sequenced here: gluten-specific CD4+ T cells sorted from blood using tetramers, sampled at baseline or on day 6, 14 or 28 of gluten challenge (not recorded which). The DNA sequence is TGTGCCAGCAGATTCCAGGCCGGGGATACGCAGTATTTT. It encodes CASRFQAGDTQYF.